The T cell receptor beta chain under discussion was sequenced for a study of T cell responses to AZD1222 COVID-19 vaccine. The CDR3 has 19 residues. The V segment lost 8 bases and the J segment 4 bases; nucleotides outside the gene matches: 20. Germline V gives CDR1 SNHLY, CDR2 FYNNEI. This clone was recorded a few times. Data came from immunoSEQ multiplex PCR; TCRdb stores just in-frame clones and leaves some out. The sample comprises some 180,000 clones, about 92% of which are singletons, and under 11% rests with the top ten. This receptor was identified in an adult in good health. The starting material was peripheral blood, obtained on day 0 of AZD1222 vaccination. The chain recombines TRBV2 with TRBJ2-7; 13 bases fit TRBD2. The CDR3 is CASATLPGLAGTGFYEQYF. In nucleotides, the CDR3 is TGTGCCAGCGCGACCCTACCGGGACTAGCGGGAACCGGGTTTTACGAGCAGTACTTC.